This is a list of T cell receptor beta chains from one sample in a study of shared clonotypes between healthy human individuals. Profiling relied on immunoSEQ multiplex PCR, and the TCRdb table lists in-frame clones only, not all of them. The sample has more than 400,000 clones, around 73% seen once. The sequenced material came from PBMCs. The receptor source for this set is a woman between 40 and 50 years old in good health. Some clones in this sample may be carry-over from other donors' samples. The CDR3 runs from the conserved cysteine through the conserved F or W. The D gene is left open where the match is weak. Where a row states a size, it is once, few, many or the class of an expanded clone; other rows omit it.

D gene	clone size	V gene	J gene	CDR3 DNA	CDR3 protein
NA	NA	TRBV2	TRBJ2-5	TGTGCCAGCAGGTGGGAGGAGGGGGGAGAGACCCAGTACTTC	CASRWEEGGETQYF
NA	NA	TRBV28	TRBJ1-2	TGTGCCAGCAGGGACCGCCGAAACTATGGCTACACCTTC	CASRDRRNYGYTF
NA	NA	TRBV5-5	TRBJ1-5	TGTGCCAGCAGCTTGGGACAGTTTGACAGCAATCAGCCCCAGCATTTT	CASSLGQFDSNQPQHF
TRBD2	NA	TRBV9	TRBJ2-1	TGTGCCAGCAGCGTAGATGGGACTAGCGGGAGGGGGAGGAATGAGCAGTTCTTC	CASSVDGTSGRGRNEQFF
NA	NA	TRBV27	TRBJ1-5	TGTGCCAGCAGTTTATTGGCAGGGAGCAATCAGCCCCAGCATTTT	CASSLLAGSNQPQHF
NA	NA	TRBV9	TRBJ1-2	TGTGCCAGCAGCGTAGACGGGTTTGCAGAGGATGGCTACACCTTC	CASSVDGFAEDGYTF
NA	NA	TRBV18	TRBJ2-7	TGTGCCAGCTCACGTGTCCTTAAATTGGGGTCCTACGAGCAGTACTTC	CASSRVLKLGSYEQYF
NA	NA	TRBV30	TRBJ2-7	TGTGCCTGGACCCCGCCCCTGGGGGGCTCCTACGAGCAGTACTTC	CAWTPPLGGSYEQYF
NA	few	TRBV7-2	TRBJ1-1	TGTGCCAGCAGCCCAGCGAACACTGAAGCTTTCTTT	CASSPANTEAFF
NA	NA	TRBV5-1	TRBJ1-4	TGCGCCAGCAGCTTGGCAGCAACTAATGAAAAACTGTTTTTT	CASSLAATNEKLFF
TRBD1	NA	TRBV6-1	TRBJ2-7	TGTGCCAGCAGCCCTTCCGGGACAGGTTTGCCTTGGCAGTACTTC	CASSPSGTGLPWQYF
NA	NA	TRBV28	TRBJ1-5	TGTGCCAGCACGACAGTTTATAGCAATCAGCCCCAGCATTTT	CASTTVYSNQPQHF
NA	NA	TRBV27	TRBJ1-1	TGTGCCAGCAGTTTAGGGATGAACACTGAAGCTTTCTTT	CASSLGMNTEAFF
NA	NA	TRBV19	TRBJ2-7	TGTGCCAGTGGTCTAGCTCATCCGGCCTCCGAGCAGTACTTC	CASGLAHPASEQYF
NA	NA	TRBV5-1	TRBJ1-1	TGCGCCAGCAAGGAAATTACCCACACTGAAGCTTTCTTT	CASKEITHTEAFF
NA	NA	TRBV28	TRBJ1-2	TGTGCCAGCAGTTTGTCGGACTATGGCTACACCTTC	CASSLSDYGYTF
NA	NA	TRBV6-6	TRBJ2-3	TGTGCCAGCAGTCAGAACGGGCGGCGCACAGATACGCAGTATTTT	CASSQNGRRTDTQYF
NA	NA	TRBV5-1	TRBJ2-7	TGCGCCAGCAGCCTCTTGGGGGGCTCCTACGAGCAGTACTTC	CASSLLGGSYEQYF
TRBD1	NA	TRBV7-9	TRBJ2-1	TGTGCCAGCAGCGCGTCATGGGACAGGTACAATGAGCAGTTCTTC	CASSASWDRYNEQFF
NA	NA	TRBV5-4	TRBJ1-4	TGTGCCAGCAGCGATGACAGAGCAGATGAAAAACTGTTTTTT	CASSDDRADEKLFF
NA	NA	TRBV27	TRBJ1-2	TGTGCCAGCAGTCCCAGGGGTGTTAACTATGGCTACACCTTC	CASSPRGVNYGYTF
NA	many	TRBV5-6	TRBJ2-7	TGTGCCAGCAGCTCTCAAGGGATCTACGAGCAGTACTTC	CASSSQGIYEQYF
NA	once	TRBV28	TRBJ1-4	TGTGCCAGCAGTCTCGCTCGACAGACGGGCGATGAAAAACTGTTTTTT	CASSLARQTGDEKLFF
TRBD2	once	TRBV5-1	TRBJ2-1	TGCGCCAGCAGCTGGGGACTAGCGGATTACAATGAGCAGTTCTTC	CASSWGLADYNEQFF
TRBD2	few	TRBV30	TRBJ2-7	TGTGCCTGCCGGCAGGATCGACTAGCGGGAGTTCTACAAACCTACGAGCAGTACTTC	CACRQDRLAGVLQTYEQYF
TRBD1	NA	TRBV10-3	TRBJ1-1	TGTGCCATCAGTGGTGGGACAGGCCCCGTCACTGAAGCTTTCTTT	CAISGGTGPVTEAFF
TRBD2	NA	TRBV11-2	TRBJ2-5	TGTGCCAGCAGCCATGGGACTAGCGGGAGTTTCGTGGAGACCCAGTACTTC	CASSHGTSGSFVETQYF
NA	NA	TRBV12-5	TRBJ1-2	TGTGCTAGTGGCAGTGGGATCCTTAACTATGGCTACACCTTC	CASGSGILNYGYTF
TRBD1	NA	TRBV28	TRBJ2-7	TGTGCCAGCAGCATAACAGGGGGCTTGAGGGAGCAGTACTTC	CASSITGGLREQYF
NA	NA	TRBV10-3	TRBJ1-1	TGTGCCATCAACAATCGACGGAACACTGAAGCTTTCTTT	CAINNRRNTEAFF
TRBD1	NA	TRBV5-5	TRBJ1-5	TGTGCCAGCAGCCCCGGGACAGGGGGGAATCAGCCCCAGCATTTT	CASSPGTGGNQPQHF
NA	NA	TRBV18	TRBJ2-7	TGTGCCAGCTCACCACGTCTCGTGTCGAAGAGGGCCTACGAGCAGTACTTC	CASSPRLVSKRAYEQYF
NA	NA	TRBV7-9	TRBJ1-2	TGTGCCAGCAGCTTAGATCCAGGGAGAGGCTATGGCTACACCTTC	CASSLDPGRGYGYTF
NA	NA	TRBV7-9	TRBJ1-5	TGTGCCAGCAGCTTAGCGGAGGGGAGTCAGCCCCAGCATTTT	CASSLAEGSQPQHF
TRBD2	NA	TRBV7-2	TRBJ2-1	TGTGCCAGCACCCCATCTAGCGGGAGCTACAATGAGCAGTTCTTC	CASTPSSGSYNEQFF
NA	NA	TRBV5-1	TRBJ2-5	TGCGCCAGCAGCTTGGAGCCGAGGGGGGAGACCCAGTACTTC	CASSLEPRGETQYF
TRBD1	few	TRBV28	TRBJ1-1	TGTGCCAGCAGTTTATCCCAGGGGGCTGGAAGGACTGAAGCTTTCTTT	CASSLSQGAGRTEAFF
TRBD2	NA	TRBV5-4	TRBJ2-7	TGTGCCAGCAGCTCTCCTAGCGGGAGTTACGAGCAGTACTTC	CASSSPSGSYEQYF
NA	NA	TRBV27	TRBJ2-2	TGTGCCAGCAGTTCCCAGGGGCCGAACACCGGGGAGCTGTTTTTT	CASSSQGPNTGELFF
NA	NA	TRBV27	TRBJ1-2	TGTGCCAGCAGTCCCATCTCAGCTAACTATGGCTACACCTTC	CASSPISANYGYTF
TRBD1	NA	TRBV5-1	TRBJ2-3	TGCGCCAGCAGCTTGGCCTCACAGGGGATCACAGATACGCAGTATTTT	CASSLASQGITDTQYF
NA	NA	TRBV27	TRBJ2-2	TGTGCCAGCAGTTTTTCACGGACCGGGGAGCTGTTTTTT	CASSFSRTGELFF
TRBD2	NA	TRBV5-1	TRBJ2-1	TGCGCCAGCAGCTTGGTAAGCCTAGCGGGAGGTGGCAATGAGCAGTTCTTC	CASSLVSLAGGGNEQFF
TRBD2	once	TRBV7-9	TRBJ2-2	TGTGCCAGCAGCTTTGCCAGGACTAGCGGGACCGGGGAGCTGTTTTTT	CASSFARTSGTGELFF
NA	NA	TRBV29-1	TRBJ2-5	TGCAGCGTTGTTCTTTTGGACGTATTGTACCAAGAGACCCAGTACTTC	CSVVLLDVLYQETQYF
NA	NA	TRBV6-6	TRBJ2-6	TGTGCCAGCACCATAGCAGGGGCCAACGTCCTGACTTTC	CASTIAGANVLTF
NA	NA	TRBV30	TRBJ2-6	TGTGCCTGGAGTCCCGGGACCGGGGCCAACGTCCTGACTTTC	CAWSPGTGANVLTF
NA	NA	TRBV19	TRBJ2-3	TGTGCCACCCAGGGGTTCTGGGGCACAGATACGCAGTATTTT	CATQGFWGTDTQYF
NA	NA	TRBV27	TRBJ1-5	TGTGCCAGCAGCCCCCTTCGGGAAGCGTATAGCAATCAGCCCCAGCATTTT	CASSPLREAYSNQPQHF
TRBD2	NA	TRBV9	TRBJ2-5	TGTGCCAGCAGCGTAGCCGGGGGGGAGACCCAGTACTTC	CASSVAGGETQYF
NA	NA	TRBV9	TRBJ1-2	TGTGCCAGCAGCGTGAACAGAAATTATGGCTACACCTTC	CASSVNRNYGYTF
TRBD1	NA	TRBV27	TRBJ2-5	TGTGCCAGCAGTGCCATGGGACAGGCCCAAGAGACCCAGTACTTC	CASSAMGQAQETQYF
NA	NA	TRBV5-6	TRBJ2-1	TGTGCCAGCAGCTTGGGGGCGGACTTGGAGCAGTTCTTC	CASSLGADLEQFF
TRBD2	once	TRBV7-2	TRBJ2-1	TGTGCCAGCAGCTTTGGACTAGCGGGTTACAATGAGCAGTTCTTC	CASSFGLAGYNEQFF
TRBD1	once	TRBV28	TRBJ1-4	TGTGCCAGCCGACGACAGGGGGCAAATGAAAAACTGTTTTTT	CASRRQGANEKLFF